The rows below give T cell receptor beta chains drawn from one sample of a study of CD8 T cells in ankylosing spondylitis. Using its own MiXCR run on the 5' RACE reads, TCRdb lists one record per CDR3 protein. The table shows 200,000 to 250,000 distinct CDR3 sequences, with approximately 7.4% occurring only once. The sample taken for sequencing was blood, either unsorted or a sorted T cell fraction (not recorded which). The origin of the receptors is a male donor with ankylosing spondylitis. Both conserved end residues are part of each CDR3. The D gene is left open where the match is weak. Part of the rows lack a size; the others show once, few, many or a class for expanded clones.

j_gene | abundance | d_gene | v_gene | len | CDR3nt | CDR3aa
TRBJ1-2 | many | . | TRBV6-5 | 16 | TGTGCCAGCAGTTACAATGAGGTTTCGAATTCCTATGGCTACACCTTC | CASSYNEVSNSYGYTF
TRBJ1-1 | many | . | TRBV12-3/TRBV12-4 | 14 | TGTGCCAGCATCCCCGACAGGAAGGACACTGAAGCTTTCTTT | CASIPDRKDTEAFF
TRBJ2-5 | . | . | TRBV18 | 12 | TGTGCCAGTTCACCCACATACGAGACCCAGTGCTTC | CASSPTYETQCF
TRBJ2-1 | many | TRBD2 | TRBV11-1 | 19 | TGTGCCAGCAGCACTCGTTGGACTAGCGGGAGGGCCGAAAGGAATGAGCAGTTCTTC | CASSTRWTSGRAERNEQFF
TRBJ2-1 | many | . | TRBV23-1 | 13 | TGCGCCAGCAGTCAATTCAGTTGCCTAGAGCAGTTCTTC | CASSQFSCLEQFF
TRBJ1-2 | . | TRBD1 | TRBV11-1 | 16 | TGTGCCAGCAGCTTAGGAAGAGGACAGGGGCACTATGGCTACACCTTC | CASSLGRGQGHYGYTF
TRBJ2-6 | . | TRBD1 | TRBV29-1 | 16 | TGCAGCGTGGTTCCGAGGGGGCTTTCTGGGGCCAACGTCCTGACTTTC | CSVVPRGLSGANVLTF
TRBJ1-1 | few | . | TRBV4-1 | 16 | TGCGCCAGCAGCCAAGAGAGGGAAGCACAGAACACTGAAGCTTTCTTT | CASSQEREAQNTEAFF
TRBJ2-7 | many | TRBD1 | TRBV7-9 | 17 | TGTGCCAGCAGCCCAGGACAGGGGGGAAGTCGGACATACGAGCAGTACTTC | CASSPGQGGSRTYEQYF
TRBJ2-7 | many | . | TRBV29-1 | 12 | TGCAGCGTTGACGACAGCTCCTACGAGCAGTACTTC | CSVDDSSYEQYF
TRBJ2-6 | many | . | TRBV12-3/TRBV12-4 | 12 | TGTGCCACCCTTTCTGGGGCCAACGTCCTGACTTTC | CATLSGANVLTF
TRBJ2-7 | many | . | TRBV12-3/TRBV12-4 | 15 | TGTGCCAGCAGTTTAGTTACAGGGCCGTTATTCGAGCAGTACTTC | CASSLVTGPLFEQYF
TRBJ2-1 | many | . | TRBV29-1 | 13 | TGCAGCGTTGATGGGGGGTCCTACAATGAGCAGTTCTTC | CSVDGGSYNEQFF
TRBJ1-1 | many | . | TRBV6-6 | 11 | TGTGCCATAGAAAGAGGGGATGGGGCTTTCTTT | CAIERGDGAFF
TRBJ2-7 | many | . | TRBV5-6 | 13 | TGTGCCAGCAGCTTCGTGGGGCACTACGAGCAGTACTTC | CASSFVGHYEQYF
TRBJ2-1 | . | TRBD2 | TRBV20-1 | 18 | TGCTGTGCTAGACTGACTAGCGGGAGTCACATTTCCTACAATGAGCAGTTCTTC | CCARLTSGSHISYNEQFF
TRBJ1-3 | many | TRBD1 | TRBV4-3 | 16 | TGCGCCAGCAGCCAAGATCGTCAGGGGGCTGGAAACACCATATATTTT | CASSQDRQGAGNTIYF
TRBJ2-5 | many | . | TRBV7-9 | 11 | TGTGCCAGCATCGTAGGTCGGACCCAGTACTTC | CASIVGRTQYF
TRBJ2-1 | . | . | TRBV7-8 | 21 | TGTGCCAGCAGCTTTGGCAGGGGACACATCAACCTCCCAGGGATATACAATGAGCAGTTCTTC | CASSFGRGHINLPGIYNEQFF
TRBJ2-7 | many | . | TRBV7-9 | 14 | TGTGCCAGCAGCTTAGCCGCCGGGTTCTACGAGCAGTACTTC | CASSLAAGFYEQYF
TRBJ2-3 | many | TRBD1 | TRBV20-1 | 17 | TGCAGTGCTAGAGAACGACCCGGGACAGGGAGCACAGATACGCAGTATTTT | CSARERPGTGSTDTQYF
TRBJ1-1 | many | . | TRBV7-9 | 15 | TGTGCCAGCAGCCCTCTAACAGGGATGAACACTGAAGCTTTCTTT | CASSPLTGMNTEAFF
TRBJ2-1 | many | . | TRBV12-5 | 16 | TGTGCTAGTGGTTTGGGGCAGGGGGGAGCCTACAATGAGCAGTTCTTC | CASGLGQGGAYNEQFF
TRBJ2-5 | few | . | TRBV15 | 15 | TGTGCCACCAGCAGAGCCCGCGGACAGAGGGAGACCCAGTACTTC | CATSRARGQRETQYF
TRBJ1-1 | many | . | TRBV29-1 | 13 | TGCAGCGTTGTAAACGGGGCTAACACTGAAGCTTTCTTT | CSVVNGANTEAFF
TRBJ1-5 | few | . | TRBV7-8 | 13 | TGTGCCAGCAGCTTGGGACCGGGGCAGCCCCAGCATTTT | CASSLGPGQPQHF
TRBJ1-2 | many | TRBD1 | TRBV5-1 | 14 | TGCGCCAGCAGCTGGGACAGGGAGAAGAAAGGCTACACCTTC | CASSWDREKKGYTF
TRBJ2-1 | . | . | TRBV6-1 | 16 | TGTGCCAGCAGTCTAATAGCGGAAAACTCCTACAATGAGCAGTTCTTC | CASSLIAENSYNEQFF
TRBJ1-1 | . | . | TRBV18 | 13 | TGTGCCAGCTCACCCGAGAGGAACACTGAAGCTTTCTTT | CASSPERNTEAFF
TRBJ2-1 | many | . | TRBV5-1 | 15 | TGCGCCAGCAGCTTGTTGAGGGGGGGCCTCAATGAGCAGTTCTTC | CASSLLRGGLNEQFF
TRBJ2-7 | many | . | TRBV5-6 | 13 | TGTGCCAGCAGCTTGTGGGTCGCCTACGAGCAGTACTTC | CASSLWVAYEQYF
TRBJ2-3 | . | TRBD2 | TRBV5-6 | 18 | TGTGCCAGCAGCAAGGGACTAGCGGGAGGGCCCGTGACAGATACGCAGTATTTT | CASSKGLAGGPVTDTQYF
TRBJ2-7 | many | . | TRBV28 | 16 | TGTGCCAGCAGTTCCTCAAAATGGACGGAGTCCTACGAGCAGTACTTC | CASSSSKWTESYEQYF
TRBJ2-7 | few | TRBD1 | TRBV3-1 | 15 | TGTGCCAGCAGCCCGGGACAGCCTTTTACCTACGAGCAGTACTTC | CASSPGQPFTYEQYF
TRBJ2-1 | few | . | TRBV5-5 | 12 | TGTGCCAGCAGCTTTGGATCTTTTGAGCAGTTCTTC | CASSFGSFEQFF
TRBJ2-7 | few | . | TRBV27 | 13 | TGTGCCAGCAGTTCCACCCGCTCCTACGAGCAGTACTTC | CASSSTRSYEQYF
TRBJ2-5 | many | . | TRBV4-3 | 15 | TGCGCCAGCAGCCAAACCAGGGGAAGCCAAGAGACCCAGTACTTC | CASSQTRGSQETQYF
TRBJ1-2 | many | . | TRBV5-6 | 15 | TGTGCCAGCAGCTTGATGGGGGGGCCTCTCTATGGCTACACCTTC | CASSLMGGPLYGYTF
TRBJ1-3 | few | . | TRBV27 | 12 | TGTGCCAGCAGTTCTGGGGGGCACACCATATATTTT | CASSSGGHTIYF
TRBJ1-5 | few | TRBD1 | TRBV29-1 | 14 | TGCAGCGTTGGGACAGGGGGTAGCAATCAGCCCCAGCATTTT | CSVGTGGSNQPQHF
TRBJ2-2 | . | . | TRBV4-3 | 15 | TGCGCCAGCAGCCAAGATTATTATTACACCGGGGAGCTGTTTTTT | CASSQDYYYTGELFF
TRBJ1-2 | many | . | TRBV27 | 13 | TGTGCCAGCAGTTTAGCCGGAATAGAGGGCTACACCTTC | CASSLAGIEGYTF
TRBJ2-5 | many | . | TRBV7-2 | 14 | TGTGCCAGCAGCTTTCCCGGATTCCAAGAGACCCAGTACTTC | CASSFPGFQETQYF
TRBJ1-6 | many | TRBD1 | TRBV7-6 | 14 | TGTGCCAGCACCCCCGGGACAGTAGGCTCACCCCTCCACTTT | CASTPGTVGSPLHF
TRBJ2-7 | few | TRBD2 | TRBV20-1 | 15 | TGCAGTGCTAGAGATCTGAGGCAGGGAGGGTACGAGCAGTACTTC | CSARDLRQGGYEQYF
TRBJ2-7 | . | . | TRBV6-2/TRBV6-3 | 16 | TGTGCCAGCAGTTACAGGACTCCTCAGTCCCCCCACGAGCAGTACTTC | CASSYRTPQSPHEQYF
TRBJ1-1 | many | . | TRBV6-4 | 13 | TGTGCCAGCAGTTCACAGGGACCTAATGAAGCTTTCTTT | CASSSQGPNEAFF
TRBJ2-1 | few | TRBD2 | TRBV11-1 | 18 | TGTGCCAGCAGCTACCCCTTTGGGGCGGGGGGATCCTACAATGAGCAGTTCTTC | CASSYPFGAGGSYNEQFF
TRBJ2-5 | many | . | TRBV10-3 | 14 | TGTGCATCCGAGGGAGGCGGGTACCAAGAGACCCAGTACTTC | CASEGGGYQETQYF
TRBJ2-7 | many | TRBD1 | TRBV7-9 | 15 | TGTGCCAGCAGCTTTACCGGGACAGGGGACCACGAGCAGTACTTC | CASSFTGTGDHEQYF
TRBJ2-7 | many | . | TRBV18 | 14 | TGTGCCAGCTCACCAGGGGGGAAGTCCTACGAGCAGTACTTC | CASSPGGKSYEQYF
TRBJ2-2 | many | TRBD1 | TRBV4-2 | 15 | TGTGCCAGCAGCCTATCGGACAGGGCCCTCGGGGAGCTGTTTTTT | CASSLSDRALGELFF
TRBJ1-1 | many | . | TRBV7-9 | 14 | TGTGCCAGCAGCCCACCACGGAGACAAACTGAAGCTTTCTTT | CASSPPRRQTEAFF
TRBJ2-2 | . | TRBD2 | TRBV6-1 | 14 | TGTGCCAGCAGGGGAGGGGTCGAGGCCGGGGAGCTGTTTTTT | CASRGGVEAGELFF
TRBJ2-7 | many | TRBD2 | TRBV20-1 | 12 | TGCAGTGCTAGAATAGCGGGGTACGAGCAGTACTTC | CSARIAGYEQYF
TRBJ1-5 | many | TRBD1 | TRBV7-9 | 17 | TGTGCCAGCAGCTTTGACAGAGGGGGCGTCGAAAATCAGCCCCAGCATTTT | CASSFDRGGVENQPQHF
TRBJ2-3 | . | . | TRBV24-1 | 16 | TGTGCCACCAGTGATCCGTACCTCGGTACTGGGGATACGCAGTATTTT | CATSDPYLGTGDTQYF
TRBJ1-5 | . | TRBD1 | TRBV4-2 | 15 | TGTGCCAGCAGCCAAGAGGGACAGAGCAATCAGCCCCAGCATTTT | CASSQEGQSNQPQHF